This record concerns one TCR beta chain sequence. This sample was included in a study of blood T cell repertoires in COVID-19. Study context: T cells, B-cell-depleted T cells, or PBMCs provided the cDNA or gDNA that served as material.

Per the authors' pipeline: The authors estimated nucleated cell counts from reference gene primer amplification. Generated by immunoSEQ multiplex PCR, the TCRdb table keeps only in-frame clones and is missing some. The DNA gave D and trimming, while V, J and clone size come from that table. This table has 68,000 or so clones, about 88% appearing once. This CDR3 spans 16 amino acids. Germline assignment: CDR1 LGHDT and CDR2 YNNKEL (reference sequence). J was trimmed by 6 bases and V by 4 bases; bases with no gene match: 10. The receptor was derived from a man in his fifties or sixties with active COVID-19. The chain has TRBV3-1 (or the pseudogene TRBV3-2) and TRBJ2-2; 8 nucleotides agree with TRBD2. Material for sequencing was peripheral blood. The CDR3 here is CASSRGLAGFAGELFF. The CDR3 coding sequence is TGTGCCAGCAGCCGAGGACTAGCTGGCTTCGCCGGGGAGCTGTTTTTT.